This T cell receptor beta chain was recorded in a study of blood T cell repertoires in COVID-19. The CDR3 has 19 amino acids. Germline-derived CDR1 and CDR2 are LGHDT and YNNKEL (reference sequence). With V trimmed by 2 bases and J by 0 bases, 6 bases remained unmatched. Profiling relied on immunoSEQ multiplex PCR, and the TCRdb table lists in-frame clones only, not all of them. Of 200,000 or so clones detected, 70% to 90% appear once; the ten largest clones hold around 5.5%. The material sequenced was peripheral blood. The rearrangement joins TRBV3-1 (or the pseudogene TRBV3-2) to TRBJ2-6, with 11 positions matching TRBD2. This TCR was sampled from a woman aged 65 to 85 with active or convalescent COVID-19. The CDR3 loop is CASSQLGTSGRSGANVLTF. DNA for the CDR3: TGTGCCAGCAGCCAACTAGGGACTAGCGGACGCTCTGGGGCCAACGTCCTGACTTTC.